The 4 T cell receptor beta chains presented below share a single source sample, sequenced in a study of blood T cell repertoires in COVID-19. The repertoire was sequenced with immunoSEQ multiplex PCR; TCRdb's copy has only in-frame clones and lacks some. The top ten hold more than 3.5% of the sample, which has fewer than 120,000 clones, over 65% seen once. What was sequenced was peripheral blood. The receptors were gathered from a woman of 80 years or more with acute or convalescent COVID-19.

V gene TRBV10-1 combines with J gene TRBJ1-1; 7 bases are shared with TRBD1. Trimming removed 3 bases from V and 1 base from J; junction bases left unmatched: 8. The CDR3 is 16 amino acids. The germline V gene encodes CDR1 WNHNN and CDR2 SYGVQD (reference sequence). The CDR3 DNA is TGCGCCAGCAGTGACTCGGCAGGGGGTTGGAACACTGAAGCTTTCTTT. Its translation is CASSDSAGGWNTEAFF.

This chain joins TRBV18 and TRBJ2-3; 9 bases match TRBD2. There are 16 residues in the CDR3. V shed 0 bases and J 1 base; nucleotides not matched to a gene: 2. Germline-derived CDR1 and CDR2 are KGHSH and LQKENI. The CDR3 nucleotides are TGTGCCAGCTCACCACCGGGACTAGCAGGCACAGATACGCAGTATTTT. Translated: CASSPPGLAGTDTQYF.

This clone has just a few counts. The genes are TRBV12-3 or TRBV12-4 and TRBJ1-2; TRBD1 might be the D (5 bases). V shed 5 bases and J shed 1 base, with 8 bases lying between them. The CDR3 totals 13 residues. CDR3 loop: CASSPDSNYGYTF. CDR3 in DNA: TGTGCCAGCAGTCCCGACAGTAACTATGGCTACACCTTC.

The chain uses TRBV7-3 and TRBJ2-4; the D gene is possibly TRBD2 (7 bases). The CDR3 is 15 residues long. Trimming cost V 3 bases and J 9 bases, with 18 bases left between them. Germline V gene lookup returns CDR1 SGHTA and CDR2 FQGTGA. CDR3 loop: CASSLHTGGQGIQYF. The CDR3 bases are TGTGCCAGCAGCTTGCACACGGGGGGCCAGGGCATTCAGTACTTC. The full variable domain, completed using reference TRBV7-3 and TRBJ2-4, is GAGVSQTPSNKVTEKGKYVELRCDPISGHTALYWYRQSLGQGPEFLIYFQGTGAADDSGLPNDRFFAVRPEGSVSTLKIQRTERGDSAVYLCASSLHTGGQGIQYFGAGTRLSVL.